A selection of T cell receptor beta chains follows, all from one sample in a study of blood T cell repertoires in COVID-19. Clones were sequenced by immunoSEQ multiplex PCR, and TCRdb holds only the in-frame ones, with some missing. In the table there are 130,000 to 150,000 clones, roughly 80% of which are singletons. Source material: PBMCs or T cells enriched from blood (not recorded which). These receptors all come from a woman between 40 and 50 years old who had recovered from COVID-19. CDR3s include the opening cysteine and the closing phenylalanine or tryptophan. The order of the fields is J gene, V gene, D gene, clone size, CDR3 DNA, CDR3 protein. D genes are given only for firm matches. Size is stated for part of the rows, as once, few or many counts, or as a class when the clone is expanded.

>TRBJ2-7|TRBV12-5|.|.
TGTGCTAGTGGTTTAATGGGACACTCCTACGAGCAGTACTTC
CASGLMGHSYEQYF
>TRBJ1-4|TRBV11-1|TRBD1|few
TGTGCCAGCAGCTATGGACAGGGGGTAGAAAAACTGTTTTTT
CASSYGQGVEKLFF
>TRBJ1-2|TRBV3-1/TRBV3-2|.|.
TGTGCCAGCAGCCTCAGCGGGGGGGTTAACTATGGCTACACCTTC
CASSLSGGVNYGYTF
>TRBJ2-7|TRBV5-6|.|.
TGTGCCAGCAGCTTGGATCGACAGGACCGCTACGAGCAGTACTTC
CASSLDRQDRYEQYF
>TRBJ2-7|TRBV4-2|TRBD2|.
TGTGCCAGCAGCCAAGATCCGGCGGGGACTAGCGGGAGGGGCGAGCAGTACTTC
CASSQDPAGTSGRGEQYF
>TRBJ2-7|TRBV11-2|TRBD1|.
TGTGCCAGCAGCTTAGGACAGGGTCTGCTAGCTTGGTACTTC
CASSLGQGLLAWYF
>TRBJ2-5|TRBV7-7|.|.
TGTGCCAGCAGCTTTGGGGTGGACAGCGCAACCCAAGAGACCCAGTACTTC
CASSFGVDSATQETQYF
>TRBJ2-1|TRBV3-1/TRBV3-2|TRBD2|.
TGTGCCAGCAGCCAAGGAAGGTTCGGTAGCGGGGCCGTTGAGCAGTTCTTC
CASSQGRFGSGAVEQFF
>TRBJ1-3|TRBV5-6|.|many
TGTGCCAGCAGCATGTGGAGGGGTGGAAACACCATATATTTT
CASSMWRGGNTIYF
>TRBJ1-4|TRBV15|.|.
TGTGCCACCAGCTCGGGACAAGATAATGAAAAACTGTTTTTT
CATSSGQDNEKLFF
>TRBJ1-2|TRBV5-6|.|.
TGTGCCAGCAGCTTGGCGGGAAACTATGGCTACACCTTC
CASSLAGNYGYTF
>TRBJ2-2|TRBV11-3|TRBD2|once
TGTGCCAGCGTACCGATTACGGGGGGCACCGGGGAGCTGTTTTTT
CASVPITGGTGELFF
>TRBJ1-2|TRBV9|TRBD1|.
TGTGCCAGCAGCCCCAGACAGGGTAGGGACAACTATGGCTACACCTTC
CASSPRQGRDNYGYTF
>TRBJ2-7|TRBV5-8|.|few
TGTGCCAGCAGCTCTCTCTACGAGCAGTACTTC
CASSSLYEQYF
>TRBJ2-2|TRBV5-1|TRBD1|.
TGCGCCAGCAGCTTCGGGACAGGGCCCACCGGGGAGCTGTTTTTT
CASSFGTGPTGELFF
>TRBJ1-5|TRBV2|.|.
TGTGCCAGCAGTGCGGAAAAGGGGAGCAATCAGCCCCAGCATTTT
CASSAEKGSNQPQHF
>TRBJ1-4|TRBV3-1/TRBV3-2|.|.
.
CASSQMSLRAKQREKLFF
>TRBJ2-7|TRBV15|TRBD1|.
TGTGCCACAGGACAGGGTCATTACGAGCAGTACTTC
CATGQGHYEQYF
>TRBJ2-1|TRBV6-5|TRBD2|.
TGTGCCAGCAGATTAACTAGCGGCTACAATGAGCAGTTCTTC
CASRLTSGYNEQFF
>TRBJ1-2|TRBV29-1|.|.
TGCAGCGTTGAAGATCCAGGGGATAACTATGGCTACACCTTC
CSVEDPGDNYGYTF
>TRBJ1-5|TRBV24-1|TRBD1|.
TGTGCCACCGGGACAGGCAATCAGCCCCAGCATTTT
CATGTGNQPQHF
>TRBJ1-5|TRBV30|TRBD1|.
TGTGCCTGGGACAGGGGAGAAAGTCAGCCCCAGCATTTT
CAWDRGESQPQHF
>TRBJ2-2|TRBV2|.|.
TGTGCTACAAAGGGGCTAGAAGTCGGGGAGCTGTTTTTT
CATKGLEVGELFF
>TRBJ2-3|TRBV12-3/TRBV12-4|TRBD2|.
TGTGCCAGCTGGGAGGGCCGGAGAGATACGCAGTATTTT
CASWEGRRDTQYF
>TRBJ1-2|TRBV10-3|.|few
TGTGCCATCAGTGCGGTGCGGGGTGACTATGGCTACACCTTC
CAISAVRGDYGYTF
>TRBJ1-6|TRBV19|TRBD1|.
TGTGCCAGTAGCGCGACAGGGGGGAAGTCACCCCTCCACTTT
CASSATGGKSPLHF
>TRBJ2-7|TRBV29-1|TRBD1|.
TGCAGCGTTGACAGGGGGAGTGACGAGCAGTACTTC
CSVDRGSDEQYF
>TRBJ2-5|TRBV6-5|.|.
TGTGCCAGCAGCTCCGACCTCGGGGAGACCCAGTACTTC
CASSSDLGETQYF
>TRBJ2-1|TRBV5-1|.|.
TGCGCCAGCAAAACAACCCGGACAGGGAGGGATGAGCAGTTCTTC
CASKTTRTGRDEQFF
>TRBJ2-3|TRBV6-2/TRBV6-3|.|.
TGTGCCAGCAGTTACGTTCGGGGGAATTGGGATACGCAGTATTTT
CASSYVRGNWDTQYF
>TRBJ2-6|TRBV11-1|TRBD1|.
TGTGCCAGCACCAGGGGGACAGTCCCCGGGGCCAACGTCCTGACTTTC
CASTRGTVPGANVLTF
>TRBJ2-7|TRBV6-6|TRBD2|.
TGTGCCAGCAGTACAAGGGGACTAGCGGACTACGAGCAGTACTTC
CASSTRGLADYEQYF
>TRBJ2-3|TRBV10-3|.|.
TGTGCCATCAGTGCGGGTGATACGCAGTATTTT
CAISAGDTQYF
>TRBJ2-1|TRBV3-1/TRBV3-2|TRBD1|.
TGTGCCAGCAAAGACAGGGGTGCGATCGAGCAGTTCTTC
CASKDRGAIEQFF
>TRBJ1-1|TRBV2|TRBD1|.
TGTGCCAGCAGTGATGCACAGGGGGTCTCTGAAGCTTTCTTT
CASSDAQGVSEAFF
>TRBJ1-2|TRBV30|.|.
TGTGCCTGGAGTGTACCGAGGCTTAACTATGGCTACACCTTC
CAWSVPRLNYGYTF
>TRBJ2-2|TRBV7-6|.|.
TGTGCCAGCAGCTCCCAGGGGTCGGGCACCGGGGAGCTGTTTTTT
CASSSQGSGTGELFF
>TRBJ2-3|TRBV9|.|.
TGTGCCAGCAACCTTCCCCGGGACACTACTAGAGATACGCAGTATTTT
CASNLPRDTTRDTQYF
>TRBJ1-2|TRBV30|.|.
TGTGCCCGAGCAATCGCGGACTATGGCTACACCTTC
CARAIADYGYTF
>TRBJ2-1|TRBV2|TRBD2|.
TGTGCCACCTCGGGACTAGCGGGGGATTGGCAGTTCTTC
CATSGLAGDWQFF
>TRBJ2-2|TRBV11-2|.|once
TGTGCCAGCAGCCCAGGACGGGAAGCGAACACCGGGGAGCTGTTTTTT
CASSPGREANTGELFF
>TRBJ1-1|TRBV4-1|TRBD1|.
TGCGCCAGCAGCCAAAAGACAGGGGGCACTGAAGCTTTCTTT
CASSQKTGGTEAFF
>TRBJ2-1|TRBV3-1/TRBV3-2|.|.
TGTGCCAGCAGCCAAGTGGACAGATCGAATGAGCAGTTCTTC
CASSQVDRSNEQFF
>TRBJ2-3|TRBV7-2|.|.
TGTGCCAGCAGCCGTTACACAGATACGCAGTATTTT
CASSRYTDTQYF
>TRBJ1-1|TRBV2|.|.
TGTGCCAGAAGGGGAACGGGGAGGACTGAAGCTTTCTTT
CARRGTGRTEAFF
>TRBJ1-5|TRBV27|.|.
TGTGCCAGCAGCGAAAGGCGACCGCGGTATCAGCCCCAGCATTTT
CASSERRPRYQPQHF
>TRBJ1-1|TRBV5-1|.|once
TGCGCCAGCAGCTTTACGGGAGGCGACACTGAAGCTTTCTTT
CASSFTGGDTEAFF
>TRBJ2-5|TRBV19|TRBD1|once
TGTGCCAGTAGTGGGACAGATTTGAGGGAGACCCAGTACTTC
CASSGTDLRETQYF
>TRBJ2-2|TRBV11-2|.|.
TGTGCCAGCAGCTTAGCCCCCTACACCGGGGAGCTGTTTTTT
CASSLAPYTGELFF
>TRBJ2-1|TRBV19|TRBD2|.
TGTGCCAGTAGGGTACTAGCGGGGTTCAATGAGCAGTTCTTC
CASRVLAGFNEQFF
>TRBJ2-7|TRBV9|.|.
TGTGCCAGCAGCTCAGGGTCCTACGAGCAGTACTTC
CASSSGSYEQYF
>TRBJ2-1|TRBV7-2|TRBD1|many
TGTGCCAGCAGACAGGGACAGCAAGACAATGAGCAGTTCTTC
CASRQGQQDNEQFF
>TRBJ1-2|TRBV7-3|.|.
TGTGCCAGCAGCTTAACCACAGGTTATGGCTACACCTTC
CASSLTTGYGYTF
>TRBJ2-1|TRBV7-9|TRBD2|.
TGTGCCAGCAGCCTGAGACTAGCGGGAATCTACAATGAGCAGTTCTTC
CASSLRLAGIYNEQFF
>TRBJ1-1|TRBV9|.|once
TGTGCCAGCAGCGTAGCTTATCTTGATCCGGGGGAGACGACTGAAGCTTTCTTT
CASSVAYLDPGETTEAFF